This paragraph covers one T cell receptor beta chain sequence. It has no known antigen specificity. There are no base qualities to consult, and no much larger clone falls within one base. Ficoll-Paque density gradient centrifugation was used to isolate PBMCs. The sample belongs to a study of T-cell memory formation after mild COVID-19 (dated by TCRdb to about 2021). Background for the entire study: TCR sequence clusters from the two donors were largely donor specific. In a couple of donors, T-cell clones that expanded and contracted after mild COVID-19 were tracked by sequencing TCRalpha and TCRbeta repertoires over time. The cohort was made up of two young adult volunteers, one female and one male, who were previously healthy.

Instrument used: Illumina NovaSeq 6000. TCRalpha and TCRbeta cDNA libraries were built by 5'RACE with constant-segment primers, adding sample barcodes and unique molecular identifiers. Trizol reagent was used to extract RNA from every sample. Library amplification was performed in two PCR steps, and a second sample barcode and Illumina TruSeq adapters were introduced in the second step. The libraries were sequenced on an Illumina NovaSeq using 2 x 150 bp paired-end reads. The published analysis was carried out like this. Reads were demultiplexed and collapsed into UMI-guided consensus sequences with migec v1.2.7. Using mixcr v2.1.11, UMI consensuses were aligned to TRA and TRB V and J templates and then assembled into clonotypes. Expanded or contracted clonotypes were those called significant by both edgeR and NoisET, with noise models trained on biological replicates. For edgeR calls, the thresholds were a false discovery rate-adjusted p below 0.01 and a log2 fold-change of 1. As an exploratory analysis of dynamics, max-normalized trajectories of the 1000 most abundant clonotypes were examined with PCA combined with hierarchical clustering. Separately sequenced CD4+ and CD8+ repertoires were used to assign a CD4 or CD8 phenotype to each responding clone. TCRdb reworked the public reads: Q25 trimming with fastp, MiXCR clone assembly, productive beta chains retained. Entries that share a CDR3 protein sequence are merged under the most common genes and DNA. The V and J calls come from TCRdb's annotation, not from the publication. The sample records fewer than 200,000 distinct CDR3 sequences, about a fifth of which are singletons. Approximately 22% of the sample is in the top ten clones.

Reading from cysteine to phenylalanine, the CDR3 counts 16 amino acids. Of all the DNA, just the CDR3 is kept, 48 bases in frame from base 1. After removal of 4 bases from V and 2 bases from J, the junction retains 10 bases not matched to a gene. The germline V gene gives CDR1 as SQVTM and CDR2 as ANQGSEA. Broad study findings and their caveats: From day 15 to 85, contracting clones showed balanced CD4/CD8 phenotypes, whereas a second wave of clones that expanded from day 15 to 37 leaned towards CD4+. Some responding clones were found in pre-infection memory, which suggests that pre-existing cross-reactive memory T cells took part in the SARS-CoV-2 response. SARS-CoV-2 specificity was not confirmed for the second-wave clones peaking on day 37. Only a couple of mild cases were covered by the study, and larger cohorts that include severe cases with pre-infection samples were considered necessary. Contracting CD4+ clones were found mainly in CM and EM memory subsets, while CD8+ clones were enriched in EMRA.

The TCR sequence derives from an adult woman who had mild COVID-19 (a few samples of this study predate the infection). The sample titles of this study are shuffled in the database, so cell type and time point are left out; the donor was told from shared clones. The sample comprised PBMCs or a T cell subset sorted from them (not recorded which). The chain employs TRBV29-1 and TRBJ2-1, with 8 bases matching TRBD1. The DNA sequence reads TGCAGCGTTGCAACCGGGACAGGACCTACCTACAATGAGCAGTTCTTC. This codes for CSVATGTGPTYNEQFF.